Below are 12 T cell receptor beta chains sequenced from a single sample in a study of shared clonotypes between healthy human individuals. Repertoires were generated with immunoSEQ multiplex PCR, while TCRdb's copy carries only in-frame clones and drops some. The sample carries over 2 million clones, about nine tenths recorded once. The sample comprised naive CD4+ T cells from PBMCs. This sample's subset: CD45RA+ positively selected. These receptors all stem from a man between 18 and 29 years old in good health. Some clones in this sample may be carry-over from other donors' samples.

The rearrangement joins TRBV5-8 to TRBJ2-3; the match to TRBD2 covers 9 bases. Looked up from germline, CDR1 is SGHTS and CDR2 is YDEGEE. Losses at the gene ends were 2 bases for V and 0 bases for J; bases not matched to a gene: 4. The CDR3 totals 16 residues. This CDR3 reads CASSLRTSASTDTQYF. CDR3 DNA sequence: TGTGCCAGCAGCTTACGGACTAGCGCTAGCACAGATACGCAGTATTTT.

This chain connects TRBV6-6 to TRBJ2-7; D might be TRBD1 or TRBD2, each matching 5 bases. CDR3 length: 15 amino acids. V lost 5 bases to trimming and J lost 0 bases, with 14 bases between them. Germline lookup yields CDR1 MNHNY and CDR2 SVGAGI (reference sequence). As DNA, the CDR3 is TGTGCCAGCAGTGACCCGGGACGGATCTCCTACGAGCAGTACTTC. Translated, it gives CASSDPGRISYEQYF.

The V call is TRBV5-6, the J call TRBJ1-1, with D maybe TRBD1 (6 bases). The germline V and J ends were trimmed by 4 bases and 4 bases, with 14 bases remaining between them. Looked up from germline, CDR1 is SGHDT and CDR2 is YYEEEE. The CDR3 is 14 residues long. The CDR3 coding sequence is TGTGCCAGCAGCCCGTACAGGGCCGGCACTGAAGCTTTCTTT. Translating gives CASSPYRAGTEAFF. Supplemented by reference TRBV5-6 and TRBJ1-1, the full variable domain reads DAGVTQSPTHLIKTRGQQVTLRCSPKSGHDTVSWYQQALGQGPQFIFQYYEEEERQRGNFPDRFSGHQFPNYSSELNVNALLLGDSALYLCASSPYRAGTEAFFGQGTRLTVV.

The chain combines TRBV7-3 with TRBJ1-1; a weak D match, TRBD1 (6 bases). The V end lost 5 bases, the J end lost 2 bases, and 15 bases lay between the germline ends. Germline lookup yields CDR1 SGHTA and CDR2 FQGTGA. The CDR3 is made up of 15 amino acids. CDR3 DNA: TGTGCCAGCAGCCCACAGGGAGGCTTCAACACTGAAGCTTTCTTT. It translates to CASSPQGGFNTEAFF.

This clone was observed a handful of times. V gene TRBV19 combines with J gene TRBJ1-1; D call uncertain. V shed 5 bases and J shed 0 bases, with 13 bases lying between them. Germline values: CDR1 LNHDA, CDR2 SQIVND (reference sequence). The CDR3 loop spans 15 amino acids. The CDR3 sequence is CASSYTWRVNTEAFF. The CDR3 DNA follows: TGTGCCAGTAGTTACACATGGAGAGTGAACACTGAAGCTTTCTTT. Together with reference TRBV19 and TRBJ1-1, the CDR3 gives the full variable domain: DGGITQSPKYLFRKEGQNVTLSCEQNLNHDAMYWYRQDPGQGLRLIYYSQIVNDFQKGDIAEGYSVSREKKESFPLTVTSAQKNPTAFYLCASSYTWRVNTEAFFGQGTRLTVV.

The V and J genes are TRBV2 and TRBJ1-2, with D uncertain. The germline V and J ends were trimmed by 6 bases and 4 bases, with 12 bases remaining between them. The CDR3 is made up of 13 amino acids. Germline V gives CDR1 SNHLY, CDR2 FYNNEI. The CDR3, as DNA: TGTGCCAGCAGCTCAACAGTGGGCTATGGCTACACCTTC. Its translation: CASSSTVGYGYTF.

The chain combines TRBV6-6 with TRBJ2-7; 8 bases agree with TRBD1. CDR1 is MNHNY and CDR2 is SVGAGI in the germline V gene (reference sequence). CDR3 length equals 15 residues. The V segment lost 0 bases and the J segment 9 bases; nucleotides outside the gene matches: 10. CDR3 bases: TGTGCCAGCAGTTACTCCGGACAGGGTAGTATTAGGCAGTACTTC. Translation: CASSYSGQGSIRQYF.

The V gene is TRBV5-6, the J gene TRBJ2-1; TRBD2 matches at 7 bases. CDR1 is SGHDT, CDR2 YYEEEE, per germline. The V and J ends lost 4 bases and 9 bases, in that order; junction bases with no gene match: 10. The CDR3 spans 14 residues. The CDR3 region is CASSVGLGEGEQFF. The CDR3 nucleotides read TGTGCCAGCAGCGTTGGGTTGGGGGAGGGTGAGCAGTTCTTC.

The CDR3 nucleotides read TGTGCCTGGAGTGCCAGGGCTTATGGCTACACCTTC. Residues: CAWSARAYGYTF. V gene TRBV30 combines with J gene TRBJ1-2; D may be TRBD1 (5 bases). Germline loops: CDR1 GTSNPN, CDR2 SVGIG (reference sequence). The V end was cut by 1 base, the J end by 5 bases, with 8 bases between. This CDR3 is 12 amino acids long.

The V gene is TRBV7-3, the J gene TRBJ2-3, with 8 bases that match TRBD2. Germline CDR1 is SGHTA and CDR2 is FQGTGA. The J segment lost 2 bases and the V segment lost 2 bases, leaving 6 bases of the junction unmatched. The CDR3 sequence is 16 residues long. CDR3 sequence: CASSLGAGGHTDTQYF. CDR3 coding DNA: TGTGCCAGCAGCTTAGGTGCGGGAGGACACACAGATACGCAGTATTTT.

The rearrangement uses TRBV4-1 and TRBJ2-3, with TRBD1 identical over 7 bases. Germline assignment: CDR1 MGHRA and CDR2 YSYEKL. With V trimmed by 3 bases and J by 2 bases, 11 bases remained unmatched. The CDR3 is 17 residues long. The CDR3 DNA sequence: TGCGCCAGCAGCCAGTATGCCTTACAGGGGACCACAGATACGCAGTATTTT. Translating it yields CASSQYALQGTTDTQYF.

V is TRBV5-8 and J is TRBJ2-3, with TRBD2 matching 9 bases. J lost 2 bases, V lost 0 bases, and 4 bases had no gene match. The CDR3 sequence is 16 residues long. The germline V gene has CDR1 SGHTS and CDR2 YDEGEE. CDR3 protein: CASSLGVAGATDTQYF. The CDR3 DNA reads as TGTGCCAGCAGCTTGGGAGTAGCGGGAGCCACAGATACGCAGTATTTT.